The rows below give T cell receptor beta chains drawn from one sample of a study of human T cells and chemical hapten exposure. Via MiXCR, TCRdb re-called the RACE reads, giving one row per CDR3 protein. The sample has over 300,000 distinct CDR3 sequences; more than 4.5% are singletons. The sequenced sample was whole blood, obtained in connection with sensitization to the hapten diphenylcyclopropenone (DPC). The receptors here all came from a woman in her forties or fifties with alopecia areata. Some clones in this sample may be carry-over from other donors' samples. The CDR3 runs from the conserved cysteine through the conserved F or W. The D gene is left open where the match is weak. Clone size appears in some rows only: once, few, many, or a class for an expanded clone.

DNA	CDR3	V	J	D	size
TGCAGTGCTAGAATGGTGACCAGTGGTTATTCACCCCTCCACTTT	CSARMVTSGYSPLHF	TRBV20-1	TRBJ1-6	-	few
TGCGCCAGCAGCTTGCACGGGTTACAAGAGACCCAGTACTTC	CASSLHGLQETQYF	TRBV5-1	TRBJ2-5	-	few
TGTGCCAGCAGTTACGGGACTAGCGGGCAATTTTACGAGCAGTACTTC	CASSYGTSGQFYEQYF	TRBV6-2/TRBV6-3	TRBJ2-7	TRBD2	many
TGCAGCGTTGCTGGGACAGGCGAGAGCTCCTACAATGAGCAGTTCTTC	CSVAGTGESSYNEQFF	TRBV29-1	TRBJ2-1	TRBD1	many
TGTGCCAGCAGTTTATCCGGCGGGGGCCAAGAGACCCAGTACTTC	CASSLSGGGQETQYF	TRBV28	TRBJ2-5	TRBD2	many
TGTGCCAGCAGCTCTGGCGGGAGCGCCTACGAGCAGTACTTC	CASSSGGSAYEQYF	TRBV13	TRBJ2-7	TRBD2	many
TGTGCCAGCAAGGGAAGGACCGGGAGCTCCTACGAGCAGTACTTC	CASKGRTGSSYEQYF	TRBV2	TRBJ2-7	-	few
TGTGCCAGCAGCTTAGGACTAGCGGGAGCCTCCTACAATGAGCAGTTCTTC	CASSLGLAGASYNEQFF	TRBV11-2	TRBJ2-1	TRBD2	many
TGTGCCAGCAGCGTGCGGGGCCTTAACACTGAAGCTTTCTTT	CASSVRGLNTEAFF	TRBV9	TRBJ1-1	-	-
TGTGCCAGCAGGCCACCGGGACTTTTCACAGATACGCAGTATTTT	CASRPPGLFTDTQYF	TRBV28	TRBJ2-3	-	many
TGTGCCAGCAGTCCGGGACAGGGGGCTTCACTCCACTTT	CASSPGQGASLHF	TRBV12-3/TRBV12-4	TRBJ1-6	TRBD1	many
TGTGCCACCAATCCAACAGGGGGTAGCAATCAGCCCCAGCATTTT	CATNPTGGSNQPQHF	TRBV28	TRBJ1-5	TRBD1	-
TGTGCCAGCAGCCACGCCGGGACAGGTTTACAAGAGCAGTACTTC	CASSHAGTGLQEQYF	TRBV3-1	TRBJ2-7	TRBD1	few
TGCAGTGCTTTCGGACAGGGGGCATATAGCAATCAGCCCCAGCATTTT	CSAFGQGAYSNQPQHF	TRBV20-1	TRBJ1-5	TRBD1	few
TGTGCCAGCAGCAAAGGACAGACCAACACCGGGGAGCTGTTTTTT	CASSKGQTNTGELFF	TRBV12-3/TRBV12-4	TRBJ2-2	-	many
TGTGCCAGCAGCCCCCAGAGGGCCAACTCTGGGGCCAACGTCCTGACTTTC	CASSPQRANSGANVLTF	TRBV12-3/TRBV12-4	TRBJ2-6	-	many